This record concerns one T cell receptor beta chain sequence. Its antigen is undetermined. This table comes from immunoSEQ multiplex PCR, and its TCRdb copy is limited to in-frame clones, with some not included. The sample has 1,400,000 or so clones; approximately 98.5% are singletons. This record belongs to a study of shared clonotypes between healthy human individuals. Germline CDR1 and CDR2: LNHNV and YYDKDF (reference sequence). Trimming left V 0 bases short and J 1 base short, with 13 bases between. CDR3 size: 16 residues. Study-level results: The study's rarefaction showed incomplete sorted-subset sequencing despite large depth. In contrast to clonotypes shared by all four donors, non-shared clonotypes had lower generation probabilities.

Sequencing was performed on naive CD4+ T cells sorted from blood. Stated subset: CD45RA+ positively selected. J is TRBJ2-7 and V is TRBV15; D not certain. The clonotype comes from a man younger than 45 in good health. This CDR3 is CATSRDLQVSSYEQYF. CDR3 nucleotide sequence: TGTGCCACCAGCAGAGATCTCCAGGTCTCGTCCTACGAGCAGTACTTC.